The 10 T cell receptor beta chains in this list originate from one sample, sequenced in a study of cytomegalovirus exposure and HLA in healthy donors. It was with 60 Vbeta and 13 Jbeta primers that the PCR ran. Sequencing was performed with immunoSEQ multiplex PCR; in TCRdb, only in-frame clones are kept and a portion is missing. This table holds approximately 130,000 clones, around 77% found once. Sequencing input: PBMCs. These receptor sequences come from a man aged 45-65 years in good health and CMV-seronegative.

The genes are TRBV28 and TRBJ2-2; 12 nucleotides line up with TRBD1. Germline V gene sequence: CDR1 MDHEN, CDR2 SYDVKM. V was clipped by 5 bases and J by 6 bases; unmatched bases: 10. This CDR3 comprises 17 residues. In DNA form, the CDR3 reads TGTGCCAGCAGTACTCCTTGGGGACAGGGGGCGTCCGGGGAGCTGTTTTTT. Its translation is CASSTPWGQGASGELFF.

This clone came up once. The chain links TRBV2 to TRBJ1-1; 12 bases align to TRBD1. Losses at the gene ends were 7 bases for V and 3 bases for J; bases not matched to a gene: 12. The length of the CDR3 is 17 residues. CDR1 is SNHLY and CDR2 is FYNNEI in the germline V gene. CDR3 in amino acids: CASTLPRDRGLHTEAFF. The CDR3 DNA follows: TGTGCCAGCACCTTACCCCGGGACAGGGGGCTTCACACTGAAGCTTTCTTT.

CDR3 region: CASSGGQGAGQPQHF. The CDR3 nucleotides are TGTGCCAGCAGTGGTGGACAGGGGGCTGGACAGCCCCAGCATTTT. The chain recombines TRBV2 with TRBJ1-5, with TRBD1 matching over 11 bases. The CDR3 contains 15 residues. V lost 4 bases to trimming and J lost 7 bases; unmatched junction nucleotides: 6. CDR1 and CDR2 (germline): SNHLY, FYNNEI. The variable domain in full, completed from reference TRBV2 and TRBJ1-5, reads EPEVTQTPSHQVTQMGQEVILRCVPISNHLYFYWYRQILGQKVEFLVSFYNNEISEKSEIFDDQFSVERPDGSNFTLKIRSTKLEDSAMYFCASSGGQGAGQPQHFGDGTRLSIL.

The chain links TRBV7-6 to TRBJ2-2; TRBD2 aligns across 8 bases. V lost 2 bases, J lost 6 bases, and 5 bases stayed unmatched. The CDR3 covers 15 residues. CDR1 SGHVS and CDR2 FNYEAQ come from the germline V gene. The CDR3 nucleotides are TGTGCCAGCAGCTTAAGCGGGGGTAGGGCCGGGGAGCTGTTTTTT. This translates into CASSLSGGRAGELFF.

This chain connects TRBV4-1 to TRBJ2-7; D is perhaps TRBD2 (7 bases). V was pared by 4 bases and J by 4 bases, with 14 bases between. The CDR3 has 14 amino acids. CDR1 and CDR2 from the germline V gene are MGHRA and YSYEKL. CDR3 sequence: CASSPRGGQYEQYF. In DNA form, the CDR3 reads TGCGCCAGCAGCCCGAGGGGGGGTCAATACGAGCAGTACTTC.

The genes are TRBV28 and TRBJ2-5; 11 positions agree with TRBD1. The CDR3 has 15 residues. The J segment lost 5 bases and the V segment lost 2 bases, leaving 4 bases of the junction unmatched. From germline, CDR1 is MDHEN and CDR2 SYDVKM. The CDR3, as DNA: TGTGCCAGCAGTTTAGGGGGGACAGGGGGTGAGACCCAGTACTTC. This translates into CASSLGGTGGETQYF. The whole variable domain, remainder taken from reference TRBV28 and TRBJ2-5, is DVKVTQSSRYLVKRTGEKVFLECVQDMDHENMFWYRQDPGLGLRLIYFSYDVKMKEKGDIPEGYSVSREKKERFSLILESASTNQTSMYLCASSLGGTGGETQYFGPGTRLLVL.

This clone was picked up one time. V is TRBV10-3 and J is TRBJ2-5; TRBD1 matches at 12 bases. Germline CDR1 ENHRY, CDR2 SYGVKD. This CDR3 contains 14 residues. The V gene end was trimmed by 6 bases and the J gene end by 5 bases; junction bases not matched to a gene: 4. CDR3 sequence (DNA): TGTGCCATCAGAGGGACAGGGGGCCCGGAGACCCAGTACTTC. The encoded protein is CAIRGTGGPETQYF.

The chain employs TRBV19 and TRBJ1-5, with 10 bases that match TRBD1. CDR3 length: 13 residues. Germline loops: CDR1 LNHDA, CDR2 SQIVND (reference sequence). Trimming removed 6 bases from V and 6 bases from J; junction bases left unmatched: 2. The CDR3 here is CASRRTGGQPQHF. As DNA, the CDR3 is TGTGCCAGTAGAAGGACAGGGGGTCAGCCCCAGCATTTT.

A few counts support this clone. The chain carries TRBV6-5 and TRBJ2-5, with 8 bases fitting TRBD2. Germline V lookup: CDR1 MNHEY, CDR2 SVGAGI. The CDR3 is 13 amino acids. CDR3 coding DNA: TGTGCTGTCCGCTCCAGCGGGGGCAGAACCCAGTACTTC. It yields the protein CAVRSSGGRTQYF.

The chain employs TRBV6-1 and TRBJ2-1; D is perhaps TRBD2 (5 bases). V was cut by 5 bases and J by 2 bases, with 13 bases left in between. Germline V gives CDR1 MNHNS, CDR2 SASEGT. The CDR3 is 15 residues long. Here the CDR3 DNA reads TGTGCCAGCAGTTTAATGCGGGCGCCCTACAATGAGCAGTTCTTC. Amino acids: CASSLMRAPYNEQFF.